Presented here are 19 T cell receptor beta chains from one specimen sequenced in a study of T cell responses to AZD1222 COVID-19 vaccine. The table came from immunoSEQ multiplex PCR; TCRdb's copy has only in-frame clones and leaves some out. The sample has 200,000 or so clones, approximately 91% seen once; the top ten hold nearly 1%. The specimen comprised peripheral blood, sampled on day 0 of AZD1222 vaccination. The receptors stem from an adult in good health.

The chain has TRBV6-2 or TRBV6-3 and TRBJ1-3; 7 nucleotides agree with TRBD1. Germline CDR1 MNHEY, CDR2 SVGEGT. The CDR3 is made up of 18 amino acids. The ends lost 2 bases at V and 4 bases at J; junction bases unmatched: 14. This CDR3 reads CASSYRKGTAISGNTIYF. The CDR3 DNA reads as TGTGCCAGCAGTTACCGAAAAGGGACAGCAATAAGCGGAAACACCATATATTTT.

The rearrangement joins TRBV7-9 to TRBJ2-7; 13 positions agree with TRBD2. The CDR3 length is 19 residues. Per germline, CDR1 SEHNR and CDR2 FQNEAQ (reference sequence). Losses at the gene ends were 4 bases for V and 0 bases for J; bases not matched to a gene: 12. Written as DNA, the CDR3 is TGTGCCAGCAGCTCAACCTCCGGGACTAGCGGGACGTACTCCTACGAGCAGTACTTC. This sequence encodes CASSSTSGTSGTYSYEQYF.

Here the CDR3 DNA reads TGTGCCAGCAGCCTCATGGGGGGTACGCAGTATTTT. This sequence encodes CASSLMGGTQYF. The J gene is TRBJ2-3, the V gene TRBV28; the D gene is possibly TRBD2 (6 bases). The CDR3 sequence is 12 residues long. The germline gives CDR1 MDHEN, CDR2 SYDVKM. Trimming removed 6 bases from V and 8 bases from J, with 12 bases in between.

The CDR3 loop is CASTAFGQVLMNTEAFF. For the CDR3, the DNA is TGTGCCAGTACCGCTTTCGGGCAGGTCCTTATGAACACTGAAGCTTTCTTT. The V call is TRBV19, the J call TRBJ1-1; D is ambiguous. V shed 7 bases and J shed 0 bases, with 21 bases lying between them. The CDR3 sequence is 17 residues long. In germline, CDR1 is LNHDA, CDR2 SQIVND (reference sequence).

The chain employs TRBV21-1 and TRBJ2-5; TRBD1 is the table's D call and was not checked against the DNA. TRBV21-1 is noted as a pseudogene. This CDR3 is built from 14 residues. The CDR3 DNA reads as TGTGCCAGCAGCAAACTGCCAGAAAAAGAGACCCAGTACTTC. The encoded protein is CASSKLPEKETQYF.

This clone was observed once. The genes are TRBV19 and TRBJ1-2, with 8 bases identical to TRBD1. The germline gives CDR1 LNHDA, CDR2 SQIVND (reference sequence). The CDR3 runs to 15 residues. V shed 3 bases, J shed 5 bases, and the junction held 8 bases outside the gene matches. CDR3 DNA sequence: TGTGCCAGTAGTATTGAAGACAGGGGAGGATATGGCTACACCTTC. Protein: CASSIEDRGGYGYTF.

The rearrangement links TRBV9 to TRBJ2-3; 9 positions agree with TRBD2. V lost 1 base and J lost 1; bases outside the gene matches: 4. CDR3 size: 16 residues. Per the germline V gene, CDR1 is SGDLS and CDR2 is YYNGEE. CDR3 nucleotide sequence: TGTGCCAGCAGCGTATGGGCGGGAGGGGGCACAGATACGCAGTATTTT. It is translated as CASSVWAGGGTDTQYF.

The V call is TRBV18, the J call TRBJ2-7, with 8 bases identical to TRBD1. The germline gives CDR1 KGHSH, CDR2 LQKENI. This CDR3 is built from 15 residues. The J segment lost 7 bases and the V segment lost 0 bases, leaving 8 bases of the junction unmatched. CDR3 nucleotide sequence: TGTGCCAGCTCACCACCCTGGCAGGGGGCGGAAGAGCAGTACTTC. Its translation: CASSPPWQGAEEQYF. Supplemented by reference TRBV18 and TRBJ2-7, the full variable domain reads NAGVMQNPRHLVRRRGQEARLRCSPMKGHSHVYWYRQLPEEGLKFMVYLQKENIIDESGMPKERFSAEFPKEGPSILRIQQVVRGDSAAYFCASSPPWQGAEEQYFGPGTRLTVT.

This rearrangement joins TRBV3-1 (or the pseudogene TRBV3-2) to TRBJ2-7, with D tentatively TRBD1 or TRBD2 (6 bases each). The V end was cut by 3 bases, the J end by 3 bases, with 15 bases between. Germline V CDR1 and CDR2: LGHDT, YNNKEL (reference sequence). The CDR3 is 15 amino acids. The CDR3 reads CASSQFGGPNYEQYF. Here the CDR3 DNA reads TGTGCCAGCAGCCAGTTTGGGGGGCCTAACTACGAGCAGTACTTC.

The rearrangement uses TRBV28 and TRBJ2-7, with 8 nucleotides matching TRBD1. The V segment lost 2 bases and the J segment 0 bases; nucleotides outside the gene matches: 3. Germline CDR1 and CDR2: MDHEN and SYDVKM. The CDR3 is 15 amino acids. DNA for the CDR3: TGTGCCAGCAGTTTACCGACAGGGGCCTCCTACGAGCAGTACTTC. It codes for CASSLPTGASYEQYF. The full variable domain, rest sourced from reference TRBV28 and TRBJ2-7, is DVKVTQSSRYLVKRTGEKVFLECVQDMDHENMFWYRQDPGLGLRLIYFSYDVKMKEKGDIPEGYSVSREKKERFSLILESASTNQTSMYLCASSLPTGASYEQYFGPGTRLTVT.

The genes are TRBV7-6 and TRBJ1-6, with 7 bases matching TRBD1. The CDR3 runs 14 residues. V shed 3 bases and J 10 bases; nucleotides not matched to a gene: 6. Germline V CDR1 and CDR2: SGHVS, FNYEAQ. The CDR3 here is CASSFTGVGSPLHF. The CDR3 coding sequence is TGTGCCAGCAGCTTTACAGGGGTGGGCTCACCCCTCCACTTT.

This clone was recorded a few times. V is TRBV2 and J is TRBJ1-6; TRBD1 might be the D (6 bases). This CDR3 region has 15 residues. CDR1 is SNHLY, CDR2 FYNNEI, per germline. Between the trimmed V and J ends, which lost 3 bases and 7 bases, there was a span of 13 bases. DNA of the CDR3: TGTGCCAGCAGTGATCGGGGGGCGCAGAATTCACCCCTCCACTTT. This translates into CASSDRGAQNSPLHF.

The chain carries TRBV9 and TRBJ1-6, with 7 bases matching TRBD1. The CDR3 runs to 16 residues. The V segment lost 1 base and the J segment 5 bases; nucleotides outside the gene matches: 6. Germline assignment: CDR1 SGDLS and CDR2 YYNGEE. Here the CDR3 DNA reads TGTGCCAGCAGCGTATCTCCGGGGACAGATAATTCACCCCTCCACTTT. Amino acid sequence: CASSVSPGTDNSPLHF.

This chain uses TRBV5-1 with TRBJ2-7; D is undetermined. From germline, CDR1 is SGHRS and CDR2 YFSETQ. Trimming shortened V by 2 bases and J by 10 bases, and 13 bases separated the two germline ends. This CDR3 region has 12 residues. The DNA of the CDR3 is TGCGCCAGCAGCTTAGGGCTAAATCCCCAGTACTTC. Protein product: CASSLGLNPQYF.

The chain has TRBV9 and TRBJ1-6; possibly TRBD1 for D (5 bases). V was trimmed by 0 bases and J by 10 bases, leaving 17 bases between them. The germline CDR1 and CDR2 sequences are SGDLS and YYNGEE. CDR3 length: 16 residues. The CDR3 spells CASSVGIEGTSSPLHF. The DNA of the CDR3 is TGTGCCAGCAGCGTAGGTATCGAGGGGACTTCATCACCCCTCCACTTT.

The V call is TRBV4-1, the J call TRBJ2-7; D may correspond to TRBD1 or TRBD2 (5 bases each). Trimming pared 2 bases from V and 0 bases from J, leaving 11 bases between. Germline-derived CDR1 and CDR2 are MGHRA and YSYEKL. The length of the CDR3 is 15 residues. For the CDR3, the DNA is TGCGCCAGCAGCCAAATGACTGGGGGCTCCTACGAGCAGTACTTC. Protein sequence: CASSQMTGGSYEQYF.

This chain links TRBV25-1 with TRBJ1-5, with D possibly matching TRBD1 (6 bases). Germline V gene sequence: CDR1 MGHDK, CDR2 SYGVNS. Deletions cut 5 bases from V and 3 bases from J, with 14 bases between. The CDR3 length is 15 residues. CDR3 region: CASSLGGTINQPQHF. The CDR3 nucleotides read TGTGCCAGCAGTTTGGGGGGGACAATCAATCAGCCCCAGCATTTT.

The CDR3 DNA sequence: TGCGCCAGCAGCTCGACAGGGGAGGTGTCACCCCTCCACTTT. It codes for CASSSTGEVSPLHF. J is TRBJ1-6 and V is TRBV5-1, with 8 bases matching TRBD1. V was pared by 3 bases and J by 10 bases, with 6 bases of the junction left unmatched. Germline CDR1 and CDR2: SGHRS and YFSETQ. CDR3 length: 14 amino acids.

The chain carries TRBV10-3 and TRBJ1-1, with 11 bases lining up with TRBD1. The CDR3 extends over 14 amino acids. Germline V lookup: CDR1 ENHRY, CDR2 SYGVKD. The V segment lost 6 bases and the J segment 4 bases; nucleotides outside the gene matches: 4. The CDR3 spells CAIRPGQGVTEAFF. DNA of the CDR3: TGTGCCATCAGGCCGGGACAGGGGGTCACTGAAGCTTTCTTT.